This T cell receptor beta chain was documented in a study of T cell responses to AZD1222 COVID-19 vaccine. About the research overall: Second doses were pooled across both intervals (about 4 or about 12 weeks).

This CDR3 has 14 residues. Germline V CDR1 and CDR2: LGHDT, YNNKEL (reference sequence). The V and J ends lost 4 bases and 4 bases respectively, with 13 bases between them. Sequencing was performed with immunoSEQ multiplex PCR; in TCRdb, only in-frame clones are kept and a portion is missing. Of 70,000 to 90,000 clones detected, about 92% appear once; the ten largest clones hold approximately 2%. This sequence was found in an adult in good health. Sequenced here: peripheral blood, sampled on day 0 of AZD1222 vaccination. The J gene is TRBJ1-2, the V gene TRBV3-1 (or the pseudogene TRBV3-2); no definite D call. The CDR3 protein is CASSPLEGSYGYTF. The CDR3 region has the DNA TGTGCCAGCAGCCCCCTGGAGGGAAGCTATGGCTACACCTTC.